This T cell receptor (beta chain) was recovered during a study of beta chain features in type 1 diabetes. This clone appeared a few times. Investigators reverse transcribed all isolated RNA, so they sequenced expressed TCRB transcripts. The table came from immunoSEQ multiplex PCR; TCRdb's copy has only in-frame clones and leaves some out. The sample lists roughly 330,000 clones; about 10% were seen once. This CDR3 contains 19 residues. V lost 3 bases, J lost 4 bases, and 18 bases stayed unmatched. Germline V lookup: CDR1 LNHDA, CDR2 SQIVND (reference sequence). This clonotype was obtained from a woman in her 30s in good health. Sequenced sample: naive CD4+ T cells from blood. The chain joins TRBV19 to TRBJ2-3; 8 bases map to TRBD1. For the CDR3, the DNA is TGTGCCAGTAGTATTTTTTTTGACGGACAGGGTCTGTTCGCAGATACGCAGTATTTT. Translation gives CASSIFFDGQGLFADTQYF.